The 25 T cell receptor beta chains below were found in one sample sequenced in a study of response to subunit inactivated influenza vaccine. TCRdb reanalysed the RT-PCR reads using MiXCR and keeps one entry per CDR3 protein. The data hold 500,000 to 550,000 distinct CDR3 sequences, with approximately 7.7% observed a single time. The sample consisted of PBMCs from blood, taken roughly 24 months after vaccination. The source of these receptors is a man aged 50 to 69 who received an inactivated influenza vaccine.

V is TRBV11-3 and J is TRBJ2-1; 9 nucleotides match TRBD1. With V trimmed by 4 bases and J by 3 bases, 7 bases remained unmatched. The CDR3 is made up of 16 amino acids. The germline gives CDR1 SGHNT, CDR2 YENEEA. The CDR3 here is CASSSEGTGLYNEQFF. In DNA, the CDR3 is TGTGCCAGCAGCTCGGAGGGGACAGGGCTCTACAATGAGCAGTTCTTC.

The gene calls are TRBV9 and TRBJ2-1; 7 bases are shared with TRBD2. This CDR3 has 15 residues. Germline assignment: CDR1 SGDLS and CDR2 YYNGEE. V gave up 0 bases and J gave up 2 bases; unmatched junction bases: 2. In DNA, the CDR3 is TGTGCCAGCAGCGTAGCAAGCGGGGCCTACAATGAGCAGTTCTTC. This encodes CASSVASGAYNEQFF.

This clonotype was seen a few times. The rearrangement joins TRBV7-2 to TRBJ2-3, with 7 bases matching TRBD2. CDR1 SGHTA and CDR2 FQGNSA come from the germline V gene. Germline trimming cut 1 base from V and 8 bases from J; bases unmatched to any gene: 9. The length of the CDR3 is 15 residues. The CDR3 coding sequence is TGTGCCAGCAGCTTAGGGCTAGCGGTTCCTGTTACGCAGTATTTT. This codes for CASSLGLAVPVTQYF.

The chain joins TRBV25-1 to TRBJ2-5; 11 bases match TRBD2. Trimming removed 4 bases from V and 5 bases from J; junction bases left unmatched: 3. The CDR3 is 14 residues long. From germline, CDR1 is MGHDK and CDR2 SYGVNS. The CDR3 DNA follows: TGTGCCAGCAGTGTAGCGGGAGGGGTTGAGACCCAGTACTTC. It translates to CASSVAGGVETQYF.

In this sample, this clonotype turned up a few times. The chain employs TRBV10-3 and TRBJ2-7; D is possibly TRBD1 (6 bases). Between the trimmed V and J ends, which lost 10 bases and 5 bases, there was a span of 21 bases. This CDR3 has 14 amino acids. CDR1 is ENHRY, CDR2 SYGVKD, per germline. The CDR3 here is CATNTGSARHEQYF. The CDR3 DNA sequence: TGTGCCACCAACACAGGGTCTGCTAGACACGAGCAGTACTTC.

The CDR3, as DNA: TGTGCCAGCAGCACCGACTCATGGGGTGGCGAGCAGTACTTC. Protein: CASSTDSWGGEQYF. The chain has TRBV7-9 and TRBJ2-7; D is ambiguous. The CDR3 spans 14 residues. V was shortened by 5 bases and J by 6 bases, with 17 bases between the two germline ends. CDR1 is SEHNR, CDR2 FQNEAQ, per germline (reference sequence).

This clonotype was found many times. The chain uses TRBV12-3 or TRBV12-4 and TRBJ2-7; a weak D match, TRBD1 (6 bases). CDR3 length: 15 amino acids. V was shortened by 1 base and J by 4 bases, with 14 bases between the two germline ends. The CDR3 region has the DNA TGTGCCAGCAGTTTAGTCCCAGGGGAAGCTTACGAGCAGTACTTC. Its translation is CASSLVPGEAYEQYF.

This clonotype was seen a handful of times. V is TRBV20-1 and J is TRBJ1-4; D gene uncertain. The V gene's germline CDR1 is DFQATT and CDR2 SNEGSKA (reference sequence). Trimming removed 6 bases from V and 0 bases from J, with 14 bases in between. CDR3 size: 15 residues. The CDR3 coding sequence is TGCAGTGCCTCTAAGGGAGGGTCAACTAATGAAAAACTGTTTTTT. Its protein is CSASKGGSTNEKLFF.

This chain links TRBV6-1 with TRBJ1-2; the match to TRBD1 covers 10 bases. This CDR3 has 13 amino acids. Germline CDR1 and CDR2: MNHNS and SASEGT. V gave up 6 bases and J gave up 8 bases; unmatched junction bases: 6. In nucleotides, the CDR3 is TGTGCCAGCAGCTTCGGACAGGGGGGAGGCTACACCTTC. Protein sequence: CASSFGQGGGYTF.

This clonotype has only a few counts. The chain combines TRBV12-3 or TRBV12-4 with TRBJ2-4; D might be TRBD1 (6 bases). The CDR3 sequence is 15 residues long. V gave up 5 bases and J gave up 6 bases, with 17 bases separating them. The CDR3 DNA sequence: TGTGCCAGCAGTGGGGAGAGACAGGTCCCAAACATTCAGTACTTC. Amino acids: CASSGERQVPNIQYF.

This CDR3 reads CASSPRNAPEQYF. The DNA of the CDR3 is TGTGCCAGCAGCCCCCGGAATGCGCCCGAGCAGTACTTC. The chain uses TRBV9 and TRBJ2-7; D gene unclear. This CDR3 spans 13 amino acids. The V end lost 4 bases, the J end lost 6 bases, and 14 bases lay between the germline ends. CDR1 and CDR2 from the germline V gene are SGDLS and YYNGEE.

This chain connects TRBV11-1 to TRBJ2-7; TRBD1 aligns across 8 bases. The CDR3 extends over 14 amino acids. Germline lookup yields CDR1 SGHAT and CDR2 FQDESV (reference sequence). J gave up 2 bases and V 3 bases, and 3 bases lay outside the gene matches. DNA for the CDR3: TGTGCCAGCAGCTTGAGGGACAGGACCTACGAGCAGTACTTC. This translates into CASSLRDRTYEQYF.

In this sample, this clonotype turned up many times. The chain couples TRBV2 to TRBJ2-7, with D perhaps TRBD1 (5 bases). Trimming stripped 4 bases from V and 7 bases from J, with 20 bases between. In germline, CDR1 is SNHLY, CDR2 FYNNEI. The CDR3 is made up of 15 amino acids. CDR3 residues: CASSGRQSALGEQYF. CDR3 coding DNA: TGTGCCAGCAGTGGGAGACAGAGCGCCTTGGGGGAGCAGTACTTC.

This clonotype has more than one count but fewer than ten. This rearrangement joins TRBV20-1 to TRBJ2-3, with 8 bases fitting TRBD1. This CDR3 is 14 amino acids long. Germline CDR1 is DFQATT and CDR2 is SNEGSKA (reference sequence). The V and J ends lost 8 bases and 2 bases, in that order; junction bases with no gene match: 9. Here the CDR3 DNA reads TGCAGTCCCCGGACAGGGAGATACACAGATACGCAGTATTTT. It codes for CSPRTGRYTDTQYF.

DNA of the CDR3: TGTGCCAGCAGCTGGGGGACAGGGGGCAATCAGCCCCAGCATTTT. Translation gives CASSWGTGGNQPQHF. This chain joins TRBV7-2 and TRBJ1-5; TRBD1 matches 10 bases. There are 15 residues in the CDR3. V was clipped by 4 bases and J by 2 bases; unmatched bases: 2. Germline values: CDR1 SGHTA, CDR2 FQGNSA. Supplemented by reference TRBV7-2 and TRBJ1-5, the full variable domain reads GAGVSQSPSNKVTEKGKDVELRCDPISGHTALYWYRQSLGQGLEFLIYFQGNSAPDKSGLPSDRFSAERTGGSVSTLTIQRTQQEDSAVYLCASSWGTGGNQPQHFGDGTRLSIL.

DNA for the CDR3: TGTGCCAGCAGCAGACAGGTGGCCTACGAGCAGTACTTC. Its translation is CASSRQVAYEQYF. The V call is TRBV3-1, the J call TRBJ2-7; D might be TRBD1 (6 bases). Germline CDR1 LGHDT, CDR2 YNNKEL (reference sequence). This CDR3 is built from 13 residues. V was clipped by 5 bases and J by 2 bases, with 10 bases between them.

This chain connects TRBV20-1 to TRBJ1-1; D ambiguous. V lost 0 bases, J lost 4 bases, and 9 bases lay in between. Germline V gives CDR1 DFQATT, CDR2 SNEGSKA (reference sequence). This CDR3 is built from 13 residues. The CDR3 sequence is CSARDGGITEAFF. The DNA for the CDR3 is TGCAGTGCTAGAGATGGTGGGATCACTGAAGCTTTCTTT.

V usage is TRBV20-1 and J usage is TRBJ2-2; unclear D gene. The CDR3 has 14 residues. Trimming took 0 bases from V and 3 from J, leaving 8 bases between them. Germline V gene data show CDR1 as DFQATT and CDR2 as SNEGSKA (reference sequence). This chain's CDR3 is CSAREWQDTGELFF. Here the CDR3 DNA reads TGCAGTGCTAGAGAGTGGCAGGACACCGGGGAGCTGTTTTTT.

This chain links TRBV7-2 with TRBJ2-3; TRBD2 aligns across 8 bases. Germline V CDR1 and CDR2: SGHTA, FQGNSA. There are 15 residues in the CDR3. The V segment lost 6 bases and the J segment 2 bases; nucleotides outside the gene matches: 7. This CDR3 reads CASRKTSGNTDTQYF. The CDR3 nucleotides are TGTGCCAGCAGAAAAACTAGCGGAAACACAGATACGCAGTATTTT.

This clonotype was observed many times. This chain uses TRBV2 with TRBJ2-3; a possible D gene is TRBD1 (6 bases). Trimming pared 4 bases from V and 6 bases from J, leaving 14 bases between. CDR3 size: 14 residues. Germline CDR1 SNHLY, CDR2 FYNNEI. The CDR3 sequence: CASSALGADDTQYF. The CDR3 DNA reads TGTGCCAGCAGTGCACTGGGGGCGGACGATACGCAGTATTTT.

This clonotype was recorded many times. The chain carries TRBV7-9 and TRBJ2-2; D unclear. CDR3 length: 15 residues. V was cut by 2 bases and J by 2 bases, with 9 bases left in between. Germline CDR1 reads SEHNR; CDR2 reads FQNEAQ (reference sequence). CDR3 sequence: CASSLRQENTGELFF. The DNA for the CDR3 is TGTGCCAGCAGCTTACGTCAGGAAAACACCGGGGAGCTGTTTTTT.

This clonotype has only a few counts. The rearrangement joins TRBV6-5 to TRBJ2-5; tentative D call: TRBD1 (5 bases). The CDR3 has 13 residues. V lost 5 bases, J lost 7 bases, and 14 bases lay in between. The germline CDR1 and CDR2 sequences are MNHEY and SVGAGI. CDR3 DNA sequence: TGTGCCAGCAGTCACGACAGACTGGGGACCCAGTACTTC. It codes for CASSHDRLGTQYF.

The chain is built from TRBV5-1 and TRBJ2-3, with TRBD1 matching 9 bases. The CDR3 sequence is 15 residues long. With 3 bases clipped from V and 2 bases from J, the junction kept 4 bases outside the gene matches. Germline values: CDR1 SGHRS, CDR2 YFSETQ. CDR3 coding DNA: TGCGCCAGCAGCTCAGGGACAGGGAACACAGATACGCAGTATTTT. Translation gives CASSSGTGNTDTQYF. The variable domain in full, completed from reference TRBV5-1 and TRBJ2-3, reads KAGVTQTPRYLIKTRGQQVTLSCSPISGHRSVSWYQQTPGQGLQFLFEYFSETQRNKGNFPGRFSGRQFSNSRSEMNVSTLELGDSALYLCASSSGTGNTDTQYFGPGTRLTVL.

This clonotype appeared a few times. This chain links TRBV10-3 with TRBJ2-5; D might be TRBD1 or TRBD2, each matching 5 bases. Germline CDR1 is ENHRY and CDR2 is SYGVKD. Trimming removed 2 bases at V and 4 bases at J, with 11 bases between. This CDR3 has 14 residues. The CDR3 protein is CAISEPGTGETQYF. In DNA form, the CDR3 reads TGTGCCATCAGTGAGCCCGGGACCGGAGAGACCCAGTACTTC.

At least ten counts were recorded for this clonotype. The J gene is TRBJ2-7, the V gene TRBV15, with 7 bases fitting TRBD1. Germline lookup yields CDR1 LNHNV and CDR2 YYDKDF (reference sequence). The CDR3 length is 14 residues. Trimming at V came to 4 bases and at J to 3 bases, leaving 6 bases not matched to a gene. CDR3 in amino acids: CATSIDRVFYEQYF. Written as DNA, the CDR3 is TGTGCCACCAGCATTGACAGGGTTTTCTACGAGCAGTACTTC. The full variable domain, in which reference TRBV15 and TRBJ2-7 provide the parts outside the CDR3, is DAMVIQNPRYQVTQFGKPVTLSCSQTLNHNVMYWYQQKSSQAPKLLFHYYDKDFNNEADTPDNFQSRRPNTSFCFLDIRSPGLGDTAMYLCATSIDRVFYEQYFGPGTRLTVT.